Given below is one TCR beta chain in context. The target antigen is unknown. These data originate in a study of identical twins. General study points: A partial confounding effect on zero-insertion analyses could come from invariant MAIT and iNKT cells. The abundant beta clonotypes from cord blood had fewer insertions, and memory repertoires had none of this.

MiXCR, run by TCRdb on the 5' RACE reads, gives a single entry per CDR3 protein. The data contain roughly 1.6 million distinct CDR3 sequences, around 29% of them singletons. The V gene end was trimmed by 6 bases and the J gene end by 1 base; junction bases not matched to a gene: 5. This CDR3 spans 14 amino acids. Germline assignment: CDR1 SQVTM and CDR2 ANQGSEA. The chain is built from TRBV29-1 and TRBJ1-1, with 10 positions matching TRBD1. The clonotype originates from a newborn girl in good health. Sequencing was done on a sample of cord blood. In DNA, the CDR3 is TGCAGCGTCCTAAGACAGGGGGCGAACACTGAAGCTTTCTTT. Encoded protein: CSVLRQGANTEAFF.